Sequencing of this T cell receptor (beta chain) was carried out in a study of persistence of HIV-infected CD4 T cells (dated by TCRdb to the early 2020s). A note on the overall study: Suppressive ART had been received by participants for a median of about eight years. CMV- and HIV-1 Gag-responding CD4+ T cells were isolated from ART-treated individuals so that antigen-driven clonal expansion of HIV-1-infected cells could be examined. For the TCR cluster analysis across participants, about 8 participants were included for CMV and more than 5 participants for Gag. The clonality of all cells in each sorted population was assessed by TCRbeta sequencing, whereas the clonality of infected cells was assessed by proviral sequencing. Peripheral blood samples of up to about 200 mL were collected at multiple time points, except for two participants, who underwent leukapheresis at a single time point. Study-wide conclusions, independent of this receptor: Significantly lower TCRbeta richness was observed in CMV- and Gag-responding cells than in anti-CD3/anti-CD28-responding cells, and higher oligoclonality was observed in CMV-responding cells than in CD3/CD28-stimulated and Gag-responding cells. Restriction of bulk TCR analyses to the rare CMV-responding cells that actually carried HIV-1 proviruses was not possible. Only a small number of individuals took part in the study, and the range of antigens tested was limited. Antigen-responding cells were enriched for degenerate expanded CDR3beta sequences, which suggests convergent selection of CD4+ responses to CMV and Gag. TCR oligoclonality correlated with proviral oligoclonality within the same sorted populations.

Concerning this clone itself: Its antigen is still unknown. No base qualities exist here, and no much larger clone lies one base off it.

Reading the label with the study, this specimen's treatment or condition is: suppressive antiretroviral therapy. Lysates of CMV-infected fibroblasts at approximately 9.6 ug/mL were used to stimulate the cells. Responding CD4+ T cells were sorted on the basis of upregulation of both CD40 ligand and CD69. Participants were HIV-1-infected adults who started suppressive ART during chronic infection. For at least 4 years, participants had undetectable plasma HIV-1 RNA, below 50 copies/mL. To be included, a participant needed positive CMV serology and a CD4+ T cell count above 400 cells/uL. Before stimulation, PBMCs were isolated using density centrifugation and then depleted of CD8+ T cells. CD8-depleted PBMCs were stimulated for roughly 20 hours with anti-CD28/CD49d costimulation, CD40-blocking antibody and enfuvirtide to prevent new infections. Cell sorting was done on a Beckman Coulter MoFlo Legacy or XDP sorter, and dead cells were excluded with propidium iodide. The QIAamp DNA Mini Kit was used for genomic DNA extraction from samples above one million cells, and the Quick-DNA Microprep Kit was used otherwise.

The immunoSEQ hsTCRB assay version 4, run in survey mode, was used to sequence TCRbeta repertoires from genomic DNA. Genomic DNA was diluted to about 10 ng/uL, and up to roughly 1 ug per sample was used for TCRbeta sequencing. Turning to the authors' computational methods: TCRbeta data were analyzed in ImmunoSeq Analyzer 3.0, with diversity computed on productive nucleotide rearrangements. The improved Chao index was used to estimate lower-bound TCR diversity, and the Gini coefficient was used to estimate clonality using the Immunarch R package. Different nucleotide rearrangements encoding the same CDR3beta amino acid sequence were counted as distinct clonotypes. Differential abundance analysis found TCRbeta sequences that were significantly enriched in antigen-responding cells compared with anti-CD3/anti-CD28-activated cells. GLIPH2 clustered TCRs by predicted peptide-MHC specificity, both within individual participants and across merged participant data sets. TCRdb took over this immuneACCESS table, retaining in-frame rearrangements with V and J assigned. Such tables are incomplete; in checked studies, under half of the missing clones stem from an unresolved V gene, and the remainder is unexplained. That table gives V, J and clone size, and the DNA gave D and trimming. Counted in this sample were approximately 20,000 clones; about 84% of them appeared once. The ten largest clones represent about 6.8% of the sample.

V gives up 0 bases and J gives up 0 bases, and the segment between their germline ends measures 17 bases. From the cysteine up to the phenylalanine, the CDR3 has a length of 18 residues. The sequence is cut down to CDR3 DNA, 54 bases in frame from base 1. Via the germline V gene, CDR1 is SGDLS and CDR2 YYNGEE. The sequencing used CD4+ T cells sorted from PBMCs after roughly 18-hour stimulation, collected from a patient who received antiretroviral therapy. The meaning of the sample's cell subset or site label: CD40L+CD69+ CD4 T cells responding to CMV lysate. The sequence links TRBV9 to TRBJ2-3; tentative D gene TRBD1, with 6 bases matching. This TCR was recovered from an adult man with HIV who was CMV-seropositive. The DNA sequence is given as TGTGCCAGCAGCGTAGTAGGACAGAGTCCGACTAGCACAGATACGCAGTATTTT. Its coded protein is CASSVVGQSPTSTDTQYF.